The clone carrying this T cell receptor beta chain showed up just a few times. Time point in this sample: newly diagnosed GD, antithyroid drugs for less than 3 months. Researchers made the TCR library from RNA that was extracted from PBMCs. These data originate in a study of regulatory T cells in long-lasting Graves disease. Both iRepertoire HTBI primers and Arm-PCR of CDR3 regions were used to build the TCR beta libraries. Each CDR3 protein gets one entry after TCRdb re-called the multiplex PCR reads with MiXCR. The sample lists roughly 320,000 distinct CDR3 sequences; around 15% were seen once. Looked up from germline, CDR1 is SQVTM and CDR2 is ANQGSEA. Trimming shortened V by 7 bases and J by 5 bases, and 11 bases separated the two germline ends. The CDR3 totals 11 residues. This sample was shared with a second study, whose subject was T cells in Graves' hyperthyroidism and ophthalmopathy.

This chain uses TRBV29-1 with TRBJ1-1; D perhaps matches TRBD1 (5 bases). This TCR was recovered from a man aged 35-49 years with Graves disease. The material was peripheral blood mononuclear cells (PBMCs), obtained at new diagnosis, from a patient treated with antithyroid drugs. The CDR3 reads CSGTRETEAFF. The CDR3 DNA sequence: TGCAGCGGGACCAGGGAAACTGAAGCTTTCTTT.